Below, one TCR beta chain is given with its context. These data are taken from a study of T cell responses to AZD1222 COVID-19 vaccine. TCRdb's table, derived via immunoSEQ multiplex PCR, lists solely in-frame clones and lacks some. The repertoire consists of over 85,000 clones, with around 81% occurring once and the leading ten covering around 4.6%. This CDR3 is built from 16 residues. Trimming removed 0 bases from V and 5 bases from J, with 17 bases in between. Germline V gene lookup returns CDR1 SGHDT and CDR2 YYEEEE. Sequenced material: peripheral blood, taken on day 0 of AZD1222 vaccination. This TCR was recovered from an adult in good health. The rearrangement joins TRBV5-6 to TRBJ1-1; D perhaps matches TRBD1 (5 bases). The chain's CDR3 is CASSLDMGLKGTEAFF. DNA of the CDR3: TGTGCCAGCAGCTTGGATATGGGGCTGAAGGGGACTGAAGCTTTCTTT.